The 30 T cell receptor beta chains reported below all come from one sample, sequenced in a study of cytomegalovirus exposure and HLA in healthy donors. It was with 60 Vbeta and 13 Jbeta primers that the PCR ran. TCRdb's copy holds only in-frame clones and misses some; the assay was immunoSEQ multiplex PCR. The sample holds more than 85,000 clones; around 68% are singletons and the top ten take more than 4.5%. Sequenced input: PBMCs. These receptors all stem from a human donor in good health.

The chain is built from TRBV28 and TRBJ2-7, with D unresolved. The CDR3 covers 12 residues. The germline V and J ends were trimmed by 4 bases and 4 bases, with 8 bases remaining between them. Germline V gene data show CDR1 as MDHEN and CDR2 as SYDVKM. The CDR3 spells CASSSGIYEQYF. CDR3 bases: TGTGCCAGCAGTTCGGGTATATACGAGCAGTACTTC.

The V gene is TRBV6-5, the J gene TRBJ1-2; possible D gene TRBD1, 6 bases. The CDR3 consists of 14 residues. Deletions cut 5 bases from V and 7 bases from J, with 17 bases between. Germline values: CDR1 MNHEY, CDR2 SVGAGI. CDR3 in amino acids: CASSATGSIAGYTF. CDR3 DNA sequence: TGTGCCAGCAGTGCCACAGGGTCGATCGCTGGCTACACCTTC.

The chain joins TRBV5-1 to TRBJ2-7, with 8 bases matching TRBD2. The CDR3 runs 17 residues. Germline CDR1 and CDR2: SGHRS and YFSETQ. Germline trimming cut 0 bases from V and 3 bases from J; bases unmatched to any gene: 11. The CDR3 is CASSLGAGRGPNYEQYF. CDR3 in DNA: TGCGCCAGCAGCTTGGGGGCCGGGAGGGGACCTAACTACGAGCAGTACTTC.

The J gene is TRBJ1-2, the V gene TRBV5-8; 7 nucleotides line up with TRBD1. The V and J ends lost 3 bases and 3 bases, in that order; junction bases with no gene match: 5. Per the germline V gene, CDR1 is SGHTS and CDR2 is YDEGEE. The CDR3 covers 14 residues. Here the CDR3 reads CASSSDRDYYGYTF. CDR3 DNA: TGTGCCAGCAGCTCCGACAGGGACTACTATGGCTACACCTTC. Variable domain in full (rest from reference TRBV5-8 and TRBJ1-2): EAGVTQSPTHLIKTRGQQATLRCSPISGHTSVYWYQQALGLGLQFLLWYDEGEERNRGNFPPRFSGRQFPNYSSELNVNALELEDSALYLCASSSDRDYYGYTFGSGTRLTVV.

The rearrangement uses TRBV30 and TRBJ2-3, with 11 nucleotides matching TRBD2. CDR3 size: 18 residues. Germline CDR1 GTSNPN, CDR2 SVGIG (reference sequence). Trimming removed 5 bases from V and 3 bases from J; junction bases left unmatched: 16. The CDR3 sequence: CAWGPSRWLAGGTDTQYF. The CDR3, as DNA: TGTGCCTGGGGCCCCTCCCGGTGGCTAGCGGGAGGAACAGATACGCAGTATTTT.

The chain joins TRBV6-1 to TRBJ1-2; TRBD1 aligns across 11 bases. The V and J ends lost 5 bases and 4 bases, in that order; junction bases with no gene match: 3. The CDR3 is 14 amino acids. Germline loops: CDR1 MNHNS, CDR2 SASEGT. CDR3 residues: CASSRTGGGYGYTF. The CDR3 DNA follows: TGTGCCAGCAGTAGGACAGGGGGCGGCTATGGCTACACCTTC.

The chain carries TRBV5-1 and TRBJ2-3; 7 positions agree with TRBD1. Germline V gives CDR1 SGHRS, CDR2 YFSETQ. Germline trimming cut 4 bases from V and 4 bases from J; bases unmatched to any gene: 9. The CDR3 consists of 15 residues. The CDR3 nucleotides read TGCGCCAGCAGCCTCACGACAGGGATACCAGATACGCAGTATTTT. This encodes CASSLTTGIPDTQYF.

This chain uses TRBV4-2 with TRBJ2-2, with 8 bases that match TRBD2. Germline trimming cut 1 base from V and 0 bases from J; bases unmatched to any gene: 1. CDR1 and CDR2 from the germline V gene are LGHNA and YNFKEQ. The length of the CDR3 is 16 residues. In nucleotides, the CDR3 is TGTGCCAGCAGCCAAGGAGCGGGAGCGAACACCGGGGAGCTGTTTTTT. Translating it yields CASSQGAGANTGELFF.

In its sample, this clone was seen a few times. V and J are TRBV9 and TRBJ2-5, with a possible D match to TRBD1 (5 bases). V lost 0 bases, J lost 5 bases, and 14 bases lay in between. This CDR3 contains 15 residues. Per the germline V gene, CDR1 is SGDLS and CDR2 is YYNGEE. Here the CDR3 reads CASSVDQGRMETQYF. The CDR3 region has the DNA TGTGCCAGCAGCGTAGACCAGGGTCGGATGGAGACCCAGTACTTC.

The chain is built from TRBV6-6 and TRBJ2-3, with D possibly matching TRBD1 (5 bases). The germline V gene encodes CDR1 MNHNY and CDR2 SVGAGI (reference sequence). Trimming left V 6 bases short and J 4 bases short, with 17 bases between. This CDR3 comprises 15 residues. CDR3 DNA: TGTGCCAGCAGCATCGACAGTTCCTACCCAGATACGCAGTATTTT. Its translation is CASSIDSSYPDTQYF.

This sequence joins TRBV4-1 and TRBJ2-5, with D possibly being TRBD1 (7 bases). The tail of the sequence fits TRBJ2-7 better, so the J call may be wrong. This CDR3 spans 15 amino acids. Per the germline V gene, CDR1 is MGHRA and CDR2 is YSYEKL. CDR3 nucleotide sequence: TGCGCCAGCAGCCAAGGGGGGGACAGTACCTACGAGCAGTACTTC. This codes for CASSQGGDSTYEQYF.

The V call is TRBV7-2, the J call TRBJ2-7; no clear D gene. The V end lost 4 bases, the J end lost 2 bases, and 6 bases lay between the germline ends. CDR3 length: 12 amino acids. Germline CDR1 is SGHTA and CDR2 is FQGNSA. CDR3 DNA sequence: TGTGCCAGCAGCTCCTCCCCCTACGAGCAGTACTTC. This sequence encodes CASSSSPYEQYF.

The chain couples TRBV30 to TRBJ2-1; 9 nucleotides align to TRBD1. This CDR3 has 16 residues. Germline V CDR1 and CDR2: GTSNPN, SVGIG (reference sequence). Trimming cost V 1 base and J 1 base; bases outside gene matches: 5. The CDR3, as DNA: TGTGCCTGGAGTGGCCTGACAGGGGGGTCCTACAATGAGCAGTTCTTC. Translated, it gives CAWSGLTGGSYNEQFF.

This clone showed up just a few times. The CDR3 DNA follows: TGTGCCAGCAGCTCCAACGCGGACACTGAAGCTTTCTTT. This gives the protein CASSSNADTEAFF. The chain combines TRBV11-2 with TRBJ1-1; D uncertain. The V gene's germline CDR1 is SGHAT and CDR2 FQNNGV. This CDR3 has 13 residues. V gave up 4 bases and J gave up 3 bases, with 9 bases separating them.

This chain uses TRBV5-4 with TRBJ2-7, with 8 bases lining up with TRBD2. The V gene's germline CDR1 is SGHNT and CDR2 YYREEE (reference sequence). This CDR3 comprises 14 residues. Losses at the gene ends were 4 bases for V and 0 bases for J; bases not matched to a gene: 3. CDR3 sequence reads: CASSKAGVSYEQYF. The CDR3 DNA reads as TGTGCCAGCAGCAAAGCGGGGGTCTCCTACGAGCAGTACTTC. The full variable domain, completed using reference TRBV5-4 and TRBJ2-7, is ETGVTQSPTHLIKTRGQQVTLRCSSQSGHNTVSWYQQALGQGPQFIFQYYREEENGRGNFPPRFSGLQFPNYSSELNVNALELDDSALYLCASSKAGVSYEQYFGPGTRLTVT.

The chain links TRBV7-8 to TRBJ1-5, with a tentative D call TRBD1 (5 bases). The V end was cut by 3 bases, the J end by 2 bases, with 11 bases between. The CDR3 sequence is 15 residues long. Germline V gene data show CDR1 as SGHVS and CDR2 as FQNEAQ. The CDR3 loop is CASSFAGNRNQPQHF. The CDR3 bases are TGTGCCAGCAGCTTCGCAGGGAATCGCAATCAGCCCCAGCATTTT.

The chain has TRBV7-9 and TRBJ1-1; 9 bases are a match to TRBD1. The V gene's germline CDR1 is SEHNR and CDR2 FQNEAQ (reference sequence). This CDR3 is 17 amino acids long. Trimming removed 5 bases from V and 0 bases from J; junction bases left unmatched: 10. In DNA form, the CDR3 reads TGTGCCAGCAGCGTACCAACAGGGGGCAGCGTGAACACTGAAGCTTTCTTT. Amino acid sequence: CASSVPTGGSVNTEAFF.

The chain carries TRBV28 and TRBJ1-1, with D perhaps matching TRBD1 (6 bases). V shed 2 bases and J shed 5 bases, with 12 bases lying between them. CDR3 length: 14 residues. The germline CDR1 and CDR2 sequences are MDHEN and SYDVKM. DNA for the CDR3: TGTGCCAGCAGTTTAATGGGGAGGGGGACTGAAGCTTTCTTT. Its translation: CASSLMGRGTEAFF.

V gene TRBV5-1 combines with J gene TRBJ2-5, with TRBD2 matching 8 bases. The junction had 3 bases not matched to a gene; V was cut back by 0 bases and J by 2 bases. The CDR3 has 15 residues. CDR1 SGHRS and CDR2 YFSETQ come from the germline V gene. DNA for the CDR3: TGCGCCAGCAGCTTGGTAGCGGGGTTACAAGAGACCCAGTACTTC. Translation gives CASSLVAGLQETQYF.

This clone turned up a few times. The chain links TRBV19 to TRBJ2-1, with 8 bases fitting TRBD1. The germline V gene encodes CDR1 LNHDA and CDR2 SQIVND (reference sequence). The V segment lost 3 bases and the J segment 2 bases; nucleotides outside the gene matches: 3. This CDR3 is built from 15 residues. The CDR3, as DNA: TGTGCCAGTAGTATCACAGGGGGGACCTACAATGAGCAGTTCTTC. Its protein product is CASSITGGTYNEQFF.

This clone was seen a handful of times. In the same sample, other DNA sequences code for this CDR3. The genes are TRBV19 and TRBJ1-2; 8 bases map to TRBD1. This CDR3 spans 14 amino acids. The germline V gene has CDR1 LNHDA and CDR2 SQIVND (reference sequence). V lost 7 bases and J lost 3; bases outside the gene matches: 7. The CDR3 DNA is TGTGCCAGTATGTCAGGGGGCGAAGACTATGGCTACACCTTC. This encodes CASMSGGEDYGYTF.

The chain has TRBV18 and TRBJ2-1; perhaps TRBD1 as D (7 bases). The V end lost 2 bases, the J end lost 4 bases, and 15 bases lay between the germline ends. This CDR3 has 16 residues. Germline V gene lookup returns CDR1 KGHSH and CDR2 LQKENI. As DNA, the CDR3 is TGTGCCAGCTCACCAACGCGGGACAGCCCTTACAATGAGCAGTTCTTC. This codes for CASSPTRDSPYNEQFF. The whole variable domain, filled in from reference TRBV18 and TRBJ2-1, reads NAGVMQNPRHLVRRRGQEARLRCSPMKGHSHVYWYRQLPEEGLKFMVYLQKENIIDESGMPKERFSAEFPKEGPSILRIQQVVRGDSAAYFCASSPTRDSPYNEQFFGPGTRLTVL.

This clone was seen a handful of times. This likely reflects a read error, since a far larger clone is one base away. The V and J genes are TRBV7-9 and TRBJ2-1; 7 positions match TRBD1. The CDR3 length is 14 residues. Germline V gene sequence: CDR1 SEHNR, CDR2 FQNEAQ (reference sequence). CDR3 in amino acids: CTSSPGQTNNEQFF. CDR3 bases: TGTACCAGCAGCCCGGGACAGACAAACAATGAGCAGTTCTTC.

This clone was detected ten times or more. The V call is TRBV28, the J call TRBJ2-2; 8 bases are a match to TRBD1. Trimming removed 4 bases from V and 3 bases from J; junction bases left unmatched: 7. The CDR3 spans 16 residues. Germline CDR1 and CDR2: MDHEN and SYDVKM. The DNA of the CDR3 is TGTGCCAGCAGTTGGACCTCAGGGGGCGACACCGGGGAGCTGTTTTTT. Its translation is CASSWTSGGDTGELFF.

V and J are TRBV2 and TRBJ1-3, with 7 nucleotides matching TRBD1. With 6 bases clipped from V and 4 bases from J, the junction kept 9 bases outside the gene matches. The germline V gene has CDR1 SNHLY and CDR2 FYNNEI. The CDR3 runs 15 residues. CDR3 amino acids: CASRRQGSTGNTIYF. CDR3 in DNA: TGTGCCAGCAGGAGACAGGGATCAACCGGAAACACCATATATTTT. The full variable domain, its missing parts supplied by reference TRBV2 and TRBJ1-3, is EPEVTQTPSHQVTQMGQEVILRCVPISNHLYFYWYRQILGQKVEFLVSFYNNEISEKSEIFDDQFSVERPDGSNFTLKIRSTKLEDSAMYFCASRRQGSTGNTIYFGEGSWLTVV.

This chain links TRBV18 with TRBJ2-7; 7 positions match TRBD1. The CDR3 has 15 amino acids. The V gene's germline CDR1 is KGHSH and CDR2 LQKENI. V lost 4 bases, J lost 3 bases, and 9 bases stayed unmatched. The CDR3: CASSLHRGSVYEQYF. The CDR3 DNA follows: TGTGCCAGCTCACTACACAGGGGCAGTGTCTACGAGCAGTACTTC.

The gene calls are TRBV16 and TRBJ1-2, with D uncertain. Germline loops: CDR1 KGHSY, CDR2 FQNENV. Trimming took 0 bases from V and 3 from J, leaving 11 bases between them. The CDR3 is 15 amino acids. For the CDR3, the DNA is TGTGCCAGCAGCCAATCGGCGGACTACTACTATGGCTACACCTTC. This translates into CASSQSADYYYGYTF.

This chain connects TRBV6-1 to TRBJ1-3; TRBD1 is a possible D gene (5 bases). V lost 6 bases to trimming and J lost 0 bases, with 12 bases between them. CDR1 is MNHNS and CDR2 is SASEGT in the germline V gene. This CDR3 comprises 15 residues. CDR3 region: CASRPGTNSGNTIYF. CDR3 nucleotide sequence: TGTGCCAGCAGGCCAGGGACTAACTCTGGAAACACCATATATTTT.

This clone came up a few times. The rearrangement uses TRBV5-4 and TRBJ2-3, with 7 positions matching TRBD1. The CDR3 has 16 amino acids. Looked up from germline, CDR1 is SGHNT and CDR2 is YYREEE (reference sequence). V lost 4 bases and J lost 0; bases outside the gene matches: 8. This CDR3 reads CASSPARDRSTDTQYF. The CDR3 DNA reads TGTGCCAGCAGCCCCGCTCGGGACAGAAGCACAGATACGCAGTATTTT.

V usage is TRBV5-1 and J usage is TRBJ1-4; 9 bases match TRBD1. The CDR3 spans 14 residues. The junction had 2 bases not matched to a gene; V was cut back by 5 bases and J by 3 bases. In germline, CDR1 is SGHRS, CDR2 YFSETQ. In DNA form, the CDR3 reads TGCGCCAGCAGTCGGACAGGGGCTAATGAAAAACTGTTTTTT. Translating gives CASSRTGANEKLFF.